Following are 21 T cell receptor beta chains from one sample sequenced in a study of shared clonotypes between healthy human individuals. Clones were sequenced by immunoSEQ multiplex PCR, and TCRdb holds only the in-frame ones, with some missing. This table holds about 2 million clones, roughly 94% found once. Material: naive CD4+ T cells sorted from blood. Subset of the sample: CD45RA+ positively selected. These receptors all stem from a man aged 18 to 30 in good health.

The CDR3 spells CSVKGASNTEAFF. The CDR3 DNA reads as TGCAGCGTAAAAGGGGCCTCGAACACTGAAGCTTTCTTT. This chain joins TRBV29-1 and TRBJ1-1; maybe TRBD1 (5 bases). The CDR3 runs to 13 residues. The germline V and J ends were trimmed by 6 bases and 1 base, with 12 bases remaining between them. From germline, CDR1 is SQVTM and CDR2 ANQGSEA.

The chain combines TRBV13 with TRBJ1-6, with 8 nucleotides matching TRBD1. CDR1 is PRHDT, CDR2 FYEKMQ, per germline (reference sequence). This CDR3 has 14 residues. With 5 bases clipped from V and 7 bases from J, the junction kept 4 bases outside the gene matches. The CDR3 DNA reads TGTGCCAGCAGCATGACAGGGGTGAATTCACCCCTCCACTTT. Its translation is CASSMTGVNSPLHF.

This CDR3 reads CASSPGTGFTGELFF. The CDR3 nucleotides read TGTGCCAGCAGCCCCGGGACAGGGTTCACCGGGGAGCTGTTTTTT. The chain joins TRBV27 to TRBJ2-2; 9 bases are shared with TRBD1. The length of the CDR3 is 15 residues. Germline V gives CDR1 MNHEY, CDR2 SMNVEV (reference sequence). V shed 6 bases and J 4 bases; nucleotides not matched to a gene: 6.

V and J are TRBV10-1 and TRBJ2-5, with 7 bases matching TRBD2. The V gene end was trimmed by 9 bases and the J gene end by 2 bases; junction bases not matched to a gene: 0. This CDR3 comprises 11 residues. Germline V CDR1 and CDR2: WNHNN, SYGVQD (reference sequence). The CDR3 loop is CARGGQETQYF. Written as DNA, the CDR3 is TGCGCCAGGGGGGGGCAAGAGACCCAGTACTTC.

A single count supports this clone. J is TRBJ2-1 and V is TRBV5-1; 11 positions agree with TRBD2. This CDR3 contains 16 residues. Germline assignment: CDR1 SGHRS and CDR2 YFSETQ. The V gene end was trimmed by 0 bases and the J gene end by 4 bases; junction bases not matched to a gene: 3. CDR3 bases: TGCGCCAGCAGCTTGGCGTTAGCGGGAGGGTACAATGAGCAGTTCTTC. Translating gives CASSLALAGGYNEQFF.

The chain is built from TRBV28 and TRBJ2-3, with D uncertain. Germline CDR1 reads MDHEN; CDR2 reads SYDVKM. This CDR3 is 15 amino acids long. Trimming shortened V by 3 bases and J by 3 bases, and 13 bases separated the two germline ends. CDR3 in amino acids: CASSFRPSGTDTQYF. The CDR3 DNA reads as TGTGCCAGCAGTTTTCGACCTTCCGGGACAGATACGCAGTATTTT.

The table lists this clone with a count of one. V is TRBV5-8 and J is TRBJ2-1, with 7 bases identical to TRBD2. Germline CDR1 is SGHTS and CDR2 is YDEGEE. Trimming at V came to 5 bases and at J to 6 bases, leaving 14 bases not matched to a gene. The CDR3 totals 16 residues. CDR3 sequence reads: CASRSAPFTSANEQFF. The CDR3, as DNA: TGTGCCAGCAGATCAGCACCTTTTACTAGCGCCAATGAGCAGTTCTTC.

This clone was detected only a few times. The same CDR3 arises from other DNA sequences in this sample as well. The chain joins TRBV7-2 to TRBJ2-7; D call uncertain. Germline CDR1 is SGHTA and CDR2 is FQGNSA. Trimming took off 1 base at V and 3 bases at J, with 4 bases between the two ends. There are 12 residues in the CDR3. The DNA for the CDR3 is TGTGCCAGCAGCTTAGATTTCTACGAGCAGTACTTC. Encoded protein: CASSLDFYEQYF.

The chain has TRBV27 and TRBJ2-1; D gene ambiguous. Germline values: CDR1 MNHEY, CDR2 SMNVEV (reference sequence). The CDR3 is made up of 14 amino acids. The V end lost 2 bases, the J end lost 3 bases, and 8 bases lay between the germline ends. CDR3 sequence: CASSLMGLYNEQFF. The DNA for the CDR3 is TGTGCCAGCAGTTTAATGGGCCTCTACAATGAGCAGTTCTTC.

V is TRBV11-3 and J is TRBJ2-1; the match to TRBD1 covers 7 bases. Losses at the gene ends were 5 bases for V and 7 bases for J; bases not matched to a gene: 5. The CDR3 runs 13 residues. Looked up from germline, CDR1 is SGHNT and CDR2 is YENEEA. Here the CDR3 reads CASSLRTGNEQFF. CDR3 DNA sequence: TGTGCCAGCAGCCTTCGGACAGGAAATGAGCAGTTCTTC. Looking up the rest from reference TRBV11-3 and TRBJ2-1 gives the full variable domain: EAGVVQSPRYKIIEKKQPVAFWCNPISGHNTLYWYLQNLGQGPELLIRYENEEAVDDSQLPKDRFSAERLKGVDSTLKIQPAELGDSAVYLCASSLRTGNEQFFGPGTRLTVL.

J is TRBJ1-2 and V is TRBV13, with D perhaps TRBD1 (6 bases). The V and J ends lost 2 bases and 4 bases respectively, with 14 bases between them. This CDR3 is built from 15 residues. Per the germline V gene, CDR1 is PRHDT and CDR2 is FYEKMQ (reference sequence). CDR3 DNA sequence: TGTGCCAGCAGCTTACGGTGGACAGTCTCCTATGGCTACACCTTC. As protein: CASSLRWTVSYGYTF.

The CDR3: CASSSQGAEGNTIYF. The CDR3 DNA reads as TGTGCCAGCAGCTCACAGGGGGCGGAAGGAAACACCATATATTTT. The rearrangement uses TRBV11-3 and TRBJ1-3; 9 nucleotides match TRBD1. Germline CDR1 is SGHNT and CDR2 is YENEEA. Losses at the gene ends were 4 bases for V and 4 bases for J; bases not matched to a gene: 5. The CDR3 spans 15 residues.

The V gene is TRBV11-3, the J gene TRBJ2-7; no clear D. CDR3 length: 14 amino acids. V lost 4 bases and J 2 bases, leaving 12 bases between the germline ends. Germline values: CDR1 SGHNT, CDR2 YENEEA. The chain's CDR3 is CASSSGRSPYEQYF. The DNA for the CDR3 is TGTGCCAGCAGCTCGGGCAGGAGCCCCTACGAGCAGTACTTC.

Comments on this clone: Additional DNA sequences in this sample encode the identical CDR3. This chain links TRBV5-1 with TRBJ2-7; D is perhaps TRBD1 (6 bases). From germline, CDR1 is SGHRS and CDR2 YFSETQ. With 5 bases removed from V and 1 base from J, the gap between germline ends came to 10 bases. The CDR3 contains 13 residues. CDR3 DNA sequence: TGCGCCAGCAGTAGGGACACTTCCTACGAGCAGTACTTC. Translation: CASSRDTSYEQYF.

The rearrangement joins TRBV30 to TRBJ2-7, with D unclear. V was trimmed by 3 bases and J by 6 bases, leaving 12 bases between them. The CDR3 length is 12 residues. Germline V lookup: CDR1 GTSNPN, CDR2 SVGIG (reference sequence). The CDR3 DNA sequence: TGTGCCTGGAGGGCCCTCTCGAGCGAGCAGTACTTC. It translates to CAWRALSSEQYF.

Written as DNA, the CDR3 is TGCGCCAGCAGTGATGGAGGGGCGTCTCGAGGCTACACCTTC. It is translated as CASSDGGASRGYTF. The V gene is TRBV10-1, the J gene TRBJ1-2, with D maybe TRBD1 (5 bases). Per the germline V gene, CDR1 is WNHNN and CDR2 is SYGVQD (reference sequence). CDR3 length: 14 amino acids. V gave up 3 bases and J gave up 8 bases, with 16 bases separating them.

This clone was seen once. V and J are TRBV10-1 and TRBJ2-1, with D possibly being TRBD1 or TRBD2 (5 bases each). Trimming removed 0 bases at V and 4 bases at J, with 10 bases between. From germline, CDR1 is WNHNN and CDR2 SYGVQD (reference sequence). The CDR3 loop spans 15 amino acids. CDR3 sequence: CASSESGVEYNEQFF. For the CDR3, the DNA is TGCGCCAGCAGTGAGTCGGGGGTGGAGTACAATGAGCAGTTCTTC.

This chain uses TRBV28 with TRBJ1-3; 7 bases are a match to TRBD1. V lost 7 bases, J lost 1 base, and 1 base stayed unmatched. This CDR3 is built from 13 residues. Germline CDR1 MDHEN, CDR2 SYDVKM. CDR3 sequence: CASTGGSGNTIYF. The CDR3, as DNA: TGTGCCAGCACAGGGGGATCTGGAAACACCATATATTTT.

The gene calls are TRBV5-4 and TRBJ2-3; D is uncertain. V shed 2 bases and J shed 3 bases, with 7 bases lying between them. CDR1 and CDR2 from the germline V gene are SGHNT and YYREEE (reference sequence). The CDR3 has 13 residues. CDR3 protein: CASSFKGTDTQYF. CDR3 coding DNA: TGTGCCAGCAGCTTCAAGGGTACAGATACGCAGTATTTT. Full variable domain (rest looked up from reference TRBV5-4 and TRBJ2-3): ETGVTQSPTHLIKTRGQQVTLRCSSQSGHNTVSWYQQALGQGPQFIFQYYREEENGRGNFPPRFSGLQFPNYSSELNVNALELDDSALYLCASSFKGTDTQYFGPGTRLTVL.

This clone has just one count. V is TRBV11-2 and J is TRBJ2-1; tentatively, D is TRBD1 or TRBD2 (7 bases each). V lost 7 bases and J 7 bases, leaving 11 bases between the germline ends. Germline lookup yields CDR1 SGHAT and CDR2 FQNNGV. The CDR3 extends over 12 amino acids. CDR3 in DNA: TGTGCCAGCACCCAGGGGGGGAATGAGCAGTTCTTC. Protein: CASTQGGNEQFF.

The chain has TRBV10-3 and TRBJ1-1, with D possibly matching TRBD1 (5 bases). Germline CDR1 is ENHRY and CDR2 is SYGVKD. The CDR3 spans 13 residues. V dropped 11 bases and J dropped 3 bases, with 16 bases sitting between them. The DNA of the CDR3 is TGTGCCTACCGTAGAGGGGAGGACACTGAAGCTTTCTTT. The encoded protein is CAYRRGEDTEAFF.